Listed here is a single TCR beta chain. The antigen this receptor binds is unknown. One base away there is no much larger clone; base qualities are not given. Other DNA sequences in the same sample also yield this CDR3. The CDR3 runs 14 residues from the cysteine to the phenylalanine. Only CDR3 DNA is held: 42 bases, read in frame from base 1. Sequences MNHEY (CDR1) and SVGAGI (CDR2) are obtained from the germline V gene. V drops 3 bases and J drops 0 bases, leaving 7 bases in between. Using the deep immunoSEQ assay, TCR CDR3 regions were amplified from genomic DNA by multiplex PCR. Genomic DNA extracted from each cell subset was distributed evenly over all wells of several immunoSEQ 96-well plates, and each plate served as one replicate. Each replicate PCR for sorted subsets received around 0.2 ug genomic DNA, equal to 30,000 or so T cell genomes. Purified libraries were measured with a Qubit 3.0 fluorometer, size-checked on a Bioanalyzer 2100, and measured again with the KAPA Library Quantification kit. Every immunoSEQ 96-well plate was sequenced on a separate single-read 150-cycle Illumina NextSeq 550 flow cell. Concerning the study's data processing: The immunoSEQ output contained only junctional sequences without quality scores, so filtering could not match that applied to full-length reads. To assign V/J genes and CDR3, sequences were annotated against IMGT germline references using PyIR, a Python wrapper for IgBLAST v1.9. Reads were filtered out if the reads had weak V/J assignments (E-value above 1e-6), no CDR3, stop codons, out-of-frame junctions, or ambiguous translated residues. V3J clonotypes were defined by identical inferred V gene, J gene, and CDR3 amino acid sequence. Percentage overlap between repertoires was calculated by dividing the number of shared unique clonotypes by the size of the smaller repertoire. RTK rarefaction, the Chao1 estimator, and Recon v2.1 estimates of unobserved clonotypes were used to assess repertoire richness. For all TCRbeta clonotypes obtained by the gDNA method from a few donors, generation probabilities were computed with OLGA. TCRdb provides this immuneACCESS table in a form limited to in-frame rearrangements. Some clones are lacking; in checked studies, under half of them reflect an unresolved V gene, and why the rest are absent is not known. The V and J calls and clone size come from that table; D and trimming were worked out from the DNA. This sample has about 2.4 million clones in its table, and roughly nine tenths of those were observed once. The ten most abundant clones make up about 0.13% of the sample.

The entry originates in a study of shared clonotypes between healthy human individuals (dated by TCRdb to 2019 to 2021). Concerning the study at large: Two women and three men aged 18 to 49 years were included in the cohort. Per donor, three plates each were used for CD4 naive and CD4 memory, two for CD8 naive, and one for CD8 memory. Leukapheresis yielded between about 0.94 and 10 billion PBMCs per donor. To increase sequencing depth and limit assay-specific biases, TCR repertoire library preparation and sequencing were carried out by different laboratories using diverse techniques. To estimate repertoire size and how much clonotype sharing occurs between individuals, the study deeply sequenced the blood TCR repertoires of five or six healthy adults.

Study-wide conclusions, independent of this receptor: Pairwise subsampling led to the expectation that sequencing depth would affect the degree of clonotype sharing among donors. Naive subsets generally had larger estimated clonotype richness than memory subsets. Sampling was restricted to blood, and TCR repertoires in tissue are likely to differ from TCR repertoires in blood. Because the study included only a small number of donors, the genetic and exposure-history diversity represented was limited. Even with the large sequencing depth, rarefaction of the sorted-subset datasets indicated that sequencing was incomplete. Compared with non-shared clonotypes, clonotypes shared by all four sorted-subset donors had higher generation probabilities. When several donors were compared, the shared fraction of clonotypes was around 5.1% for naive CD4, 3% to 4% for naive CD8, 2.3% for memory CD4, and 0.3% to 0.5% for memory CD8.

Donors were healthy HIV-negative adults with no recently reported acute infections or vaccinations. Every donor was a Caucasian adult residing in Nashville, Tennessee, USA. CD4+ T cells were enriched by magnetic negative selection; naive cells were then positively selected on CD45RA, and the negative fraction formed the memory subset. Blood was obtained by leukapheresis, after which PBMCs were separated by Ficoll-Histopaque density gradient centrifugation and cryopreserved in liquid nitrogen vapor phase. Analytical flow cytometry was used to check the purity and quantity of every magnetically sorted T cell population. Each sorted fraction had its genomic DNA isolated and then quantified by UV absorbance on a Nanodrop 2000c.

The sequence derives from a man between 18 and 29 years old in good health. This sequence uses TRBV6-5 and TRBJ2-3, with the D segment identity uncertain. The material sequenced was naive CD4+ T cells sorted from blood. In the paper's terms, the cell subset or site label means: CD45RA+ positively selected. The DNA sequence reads TGTGCCAGCAGTTATTTAGTCAGCACAGATACGCAGTATTTT. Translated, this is CASSYLVSTDTQYF.